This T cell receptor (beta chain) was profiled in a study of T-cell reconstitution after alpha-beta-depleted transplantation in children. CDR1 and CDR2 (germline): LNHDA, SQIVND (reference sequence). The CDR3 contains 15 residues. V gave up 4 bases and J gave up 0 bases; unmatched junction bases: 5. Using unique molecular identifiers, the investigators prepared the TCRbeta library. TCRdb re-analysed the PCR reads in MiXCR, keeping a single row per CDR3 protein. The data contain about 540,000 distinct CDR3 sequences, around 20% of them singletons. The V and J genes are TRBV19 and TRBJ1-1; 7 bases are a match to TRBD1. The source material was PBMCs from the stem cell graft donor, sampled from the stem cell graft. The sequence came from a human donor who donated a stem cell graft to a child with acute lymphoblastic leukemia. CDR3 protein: CASSRRDSLNTEAFF. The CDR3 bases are TGTGCCAGTAGTAGACGGGACAGTCTGAACACTGAAGCTTTCTTT. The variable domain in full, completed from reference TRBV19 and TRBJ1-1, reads DGGITQSPKYLFRKEGQNVTLSCEQNLNHDAMYWYRQDPGQGLRLIYYSQIVNDFQKGDIAEGYSVSREKKESFPLTVTSAQKNPTAFYLCASSRRDSLNTEAFFGQGTRLTVV.